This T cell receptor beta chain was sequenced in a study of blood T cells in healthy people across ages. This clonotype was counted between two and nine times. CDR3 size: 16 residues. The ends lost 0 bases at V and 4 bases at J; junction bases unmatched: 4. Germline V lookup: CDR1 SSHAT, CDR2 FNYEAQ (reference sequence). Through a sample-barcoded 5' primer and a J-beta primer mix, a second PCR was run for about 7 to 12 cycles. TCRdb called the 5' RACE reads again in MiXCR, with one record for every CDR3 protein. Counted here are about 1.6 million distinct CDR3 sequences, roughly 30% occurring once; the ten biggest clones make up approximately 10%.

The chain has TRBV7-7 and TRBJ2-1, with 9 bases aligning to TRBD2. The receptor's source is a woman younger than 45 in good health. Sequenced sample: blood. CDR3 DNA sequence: TGTGCCAGCAGCTTAGCCAGCGGGAGGCCTTACAATGAGCAGTTCTTC. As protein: CASSLASGRPYNEQFF.